This record looks at one T cell receptor (beta chain) sequence and its context. The target antigen is unknown. The sample is drawn from a study of regulatory T cells in long-lasting Graves disease. Broader study findings: Newly diagnosed disease favored TRBV20-1 and TRBJ2-1 over persistent disease. The researchers studied only peripheral blood, not thyroid tissue.

Relying on iRepertoire HTBI primers and Arm-PCR of CDR3 regions, the team built TCR beta libraries. TCRdb independently ran MiXCR on the multiplex PCR reads; one entry per CDR3 protein. The sample consists of about 460,000 distinct CDR3 sequences, 22% of them appearing once. Time point here: persistent/refractory GD, antithyroid drugs over 5 years with positive TRAb. RNA extracted from PBMCs served as the sequencing template. A peripheral blood sample, roughly 9.8 milliliters in volume, was drawn into EDTA tubes. CDR3 size: 13 residues. Deletions cut 1 base from V and 7 bases from J, with 14 bases between. Germline-derived CDR1 and CDR2 are DFQATT and SNEGSKA (reference sequence).

The TCR was taken from a female donor with Graves disease. Sample: peripheral blood mononuclear cells (PBMCs), taken when the disease was refractory, from a patient treated with antithyroid drugs. This chain connects TRBV20-1 to TRBJ2-7; tentatively, D is TRBD1 or TRBD2 (5 bases each). CDR3 nucleotides: TGCAGTGCTAGAGCCCCGAGGAGGACAGAGCAGTACTTC. Protein: CSARAPRRTEQYF.